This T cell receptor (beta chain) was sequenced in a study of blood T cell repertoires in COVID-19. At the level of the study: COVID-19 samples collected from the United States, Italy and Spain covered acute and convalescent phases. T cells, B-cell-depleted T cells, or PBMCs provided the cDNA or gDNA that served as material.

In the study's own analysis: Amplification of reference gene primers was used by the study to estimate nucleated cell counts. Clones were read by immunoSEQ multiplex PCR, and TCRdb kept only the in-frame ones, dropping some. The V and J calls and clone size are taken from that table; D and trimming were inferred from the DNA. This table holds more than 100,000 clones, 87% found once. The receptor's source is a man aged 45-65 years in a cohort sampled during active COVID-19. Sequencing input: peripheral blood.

This chain's CDR3 is CASSIPGTGIYNEKLFF. CDR3 bases: TGTGCCAGCAGCATACCCGGGACAGGGATCTATAATGAAAAACTGTTTTTT. J is TRBJ1-4 and V is TRBV28; 9 bases align to TRBD1. The CDR3 totals 17 residues. V lost 6 bases, J lost 4 bases, and 12 bases stayed unmatched. Per germline, CDR1 MDHEN and CDR2 SYDVKM.